These 18 T cell receptor beta chains originate from one sample sequenced in a study of breast tumors, draining lymph nodes, adjacent tissues. The lymph nodes were axillary draining lymph nodes from breast cancer patients. Each CDR3 protein is one row after TCRdb ran MiXCR on the multiplex PCR reads. The sample contains over 130,000 distinct CDR3 sequences, approximately 30% of which appear only once. The sequenced sample consisted of axillary lymph node tissue. All receptors derive from a female donor with breast cancer. Some clones in this sample may be carry-over from other donors' samples.

The rearrangement joins TRBV7-9 to TRBJ2-5; 8 nucleotides line up with TRBD1. Per germline, CDR1 SEHNR and CDR2 FQNEAQ (reference sequence). V trimming: 6 bases; J trimming: 1 base; junction bases outside the gene matches: 7. The CDR3 length is 15 residues. The CDR3 region is CASSPGQGFQETQYF. The CDR3 DNA follows: TGTGCCAGCAGTCCTGGACAGGGATTCCAAGAGACCCAGTACTTC. The full variable domain, in which reference TRBV7-9 and TRBJ2-5 provide the parts outside the CDR3, is DTGVSQNPRHKITKRGQNVTFRCDPISEHNRLYWYRQTLGQGPEFLTYFQNEAQLEKSRLLSDRFSAERPKGSFSTLEIQRTEQGDSAMYLCASSPGQGFQETQYFGPGTRLLVL.

This rearrangement joins TRBV15 to TRBJ1-4; possibly TRBD1 for D (5 bases). The CDR3 sequence is 15 residues long. Between the trimmed V and J ends, which lost 0 bases and 3 bases, there was a span of 8 bases. Germline V gene sequence: CDR1 LNHNV, CDR2 YYDKDF (reference sequence). This CDR3 reads CATSRDGAANEKLFF. CDR3 nucleotides: TGTGCCACCAGCAGAGATGGGGCGGCTAATGAAAAACTGTTTTTT. Variable domain in full (rest from reference TRBV15 and TRBJ1-4): DAMVIQNPRYQVTQFGKPVTLSCSQTLNHNVMYWYQQKSSQAPKLLFHYYDKDFNNEADTPDNFQSRRPNTSFCFLDIRSPGLGDTAMYLCATSRDGAANEKLFFGSGTQLSVL.

The chain couples TRBV29-1 to TRBJ2-7; D is possibly TRBD1 (6 bases). The CDR3 is 15 amino acids. Germline CDR1 is SQVTM and CDR2 is ANQGSEA. The CDR3 loop is CQLPQVWTAYYEQYF. The CDR3 DNA reads TGCCAGCTCCCCCAGGTCTGGACAGCTTACTACGAGCAGTACTTC.

This clonotype was seen repeatedly, ten times or more. The chain recombines TRBV5-1 with TRBJ2-3, with a possible D match to TRBD1 (6 bases). Trimming left V 0 bases short and J 2 bases short, with 7 bases between. The CDR3 is made up of 14 amino acids. Germline V gives CDR1 SGHRS, CDR2 YFSETQ. CDR3 sequence: CASSLGQATDTQYF. CDR3 bases: TGCGCCAGCAGCTTGGGACAGGCCACAGATACGCAGTATTTT.

This clonotype showed up many times. The chain couples TRBV7-3 to TRBJ2-6; 12 bases fit TRBD2. This CDR3 contains 21 residues. The J segment lost 0 bases and the V segment lost 2 bases, leaving 11 bases of the junction unmatched. CDR1 and CDR2 from the germline V gene are SGHTA and FQGTGA. The CDR3 DNA reads as TGTGCCAGCAGCTTAGAAACTAGCGGGGGGCCCTCATCCTCTGGGGCCAACGTCCTGACTTTC. As protein: CASSLETSGGPSSSGANVLTF.

J is TRBJ2-3 and V is TRBV2, with 8 bases lining up with TRBD1. The CDR3 loop spans 15 amino acids. Germline CDR1 and CDR2: SNHLY and FYNNEI. J gave up 0 bases and V 10 bases, and 9 bases lay outside the gene matches. CDR3 region: CATDPDRASTDTQYF. The CDR3 bases are TGTGCCACAGACCCGGACAGGGCGAGCACAGATACGCAGTATTTT.

This clonotype was detected ten times or more. A much larger clone lies one base from this, so it may be a read error. The chain is built from TRBV20-1 and TRBJ1-2; 8 bases line up with TRBD1. The CDR3 sequence is 13 residues long. Germline V lookup: CDR1 DFQATT, CDR2 SNEGSKA (reference sequence). The trim removed 3 bases at V and 10 bases at J, leaving 10 bases unmatched. The DNA for the CDR3 is TGCAGTGCTAGTGACAGGGGAACGGATGCCTACACCTTC. It translates to CSASDRGTDAYTF.

This clonotype showed up many times. This rearrangement joins TRBV5-4 to TRBJ2-3; TRBD2 matches 10 bases. The CDR3 has 16 amino acids. V lost 3 bases to trimming and J lost 5 bases; unmatched junction nucleotides: 9. The V gene's germline CDR1 is SGHNT and CDR2 YYREEE (reference sequence). The DNA of the CDR3 is TGTGCCAGCAGCTCCAGGAGCGGGGGGGCCGTAGATACGCAGTATTTT. Protein: CASSSRSGGAVDTQYF.

The V call is TRBV19, the J call TRBJ2-1; a weak D match, TRBD2 (5 bases). Germline V gives CDR1 LNHDA, CDR2 SQIVND (reference sequence). The CDR3 length is 14 residues. V was clipped by 8 bases and J by 9 bases, with 20 bases between them. CDR3: CASGGPSYSGEQFF. The CDR3 bases are TGTGCCAGTGGAGGACCGTCCTATTCAGGTGAGCAGTTCTTC.

The genes are TRBV24-1 and TRBJ1-5; 7 nucleotides align to TRBD1. Trimming removed 7 bases from V and 2 bases from J; junction bases left unmatched: 7. Germline CDR1 reads KGHDR; CDR2 reads SFDVKD. There are 15 residues in the CDR3. The CDR3 sequence is CATSFGTAGNQPQHF. The CDR3 DNA reads as TGTGCCACCAGCTTTGGGACAGCGGGCAATCAGCCCCAGCATTTT.

J is TRBJ2-3 and V is TRBV10-3; 7 bases match TRBD1. CDR1 and CDR2 from the germline V gene are ENHRY and SYGVKD. The CDR3 is 16 residues long. Trimming at V came to 6 bases and at J to 2 bases, leaving 11 bases not matched to a gene. The CDR3 DNA is TGTGCCATCAGAACAGGGGCCTCTGGAAACACAGATACGCAGTATTTT. Translation: CAIRTGASGNTDTQYF.

This clonotype was found many times. The rearrangement uses TRBV6-1 and TRBJ2-7; maybe TRBD1 (5 bases). Germline V gene data show CDR1 as MNHNS and CDR2 as SASEGT. V was cut by 4 bases and J by 0 bases, with 22 bases left in between. The CDR3 covers 18 residues. The CDR3 loop is CASSVSTVRAGFSYEQYF. The CDR3 coding sequence is TGTGCCAGCAGTGTATCGACAGTACGGGCAGGGTTCTCCTACGAGCAGTACTTC.

This clonotype was counted many times. The chain recombines TRBV29-1 with TRBJ2-6; TRBD1 agrees at 7 bases. This CDR3 has 14 residues. With V trimmed by 6 bases and J by 2 bases, 4 bases remained unmatched. Germline loops: CDR1 SQVTM, CDR2 ANQGSEA. The CDR3 spells CSVLQGTGANVLTF. CDR3 nucleotides: TGCAGCGTCTTACAGGGGACTGGGGCCAACGTCCTGACTTTC.

Concerning this clonotype: This sequence may be a read error, since a much larger clone differs from it by one base. Given the absence of the conserved phenylalanine or tryptophan at the CDR3 end, a read error is likely. This chain links TRBV9 with TRBJ1-2; no reliable D call. Trimming removed 2 bases at V and 2 bases at J, with 7 bases between. The CDR3 spans 13 residues. Germline V gene data show CDR1 as SGDLS and CDR2 as YYNGEE. This CDR3 reads CASSVGRNYGYTS. The CDR3 nucleotides are TGTGCCAGCAGCGTTGGACGGAACTATGGCTACACCTCC.

This clonotype was seen at least ten times. The chain employs TRBV6-4 and TRBJ1-4, with D unresolved. The CDR3 loop spans 15 amino acids. V gave up 4 bases and J gave up 4 bases, with 13 bases separating them. Germline V gene data show CDR1 as MRHNA and CDR2 as SNTAGT. This CDR3 reads CASSGRSTGNEKLFF. The CDR3 DNA reads as TGTGCCAGCAGTGGGAGGTCGACTGGTAATGAAAAACTGTTTTTT.

This clonotype was observed many times. V is TRBV12-3 or TRBV12-4 and J is TRBJ2-5, with D perhaps matching TRBD1 or TRBD2 (5 bases each). CDR3 length: 13 amino acids. The germline V and J ends were trimmed by 5 bases and 5 bases, with 12 bases remaining between them. This CDR3 is CASSPAEGETQYF. CDR3 DNA: TGTGCCAGCAGTCCCGCCGAGGGGGAGACCCAGTACTTC.

This clonotype was seen ten or more times. The chain links TRBV6-1 to TRBJ2-7; maybe TRBD1 (5 bases). The CDR3 length is 14 residues. V lost 4 bases and J 3 bases, leaving 13 bases between the germline ends. The germline V gene has CDR1 MNHNS and CDR2 SASEGT. CDR3 sequence reads: CASSVGRAHYEQYF. CDR3 nucleotides: TGTGCCAGCAGTGTGGGCAGGGCCCACTACGAGCAGTACTTC.

This clonotype was found many times. This chain uses TRBV9 with TRBJ1-2; TRBD1 agrees at 7 bases. Germline CDR1 and CDR2: SGDLS and YYNGEE. The trim removed 3 bases at V and 4 bases at J, leaving 3 bases unmatched. The CDR3 runs to 13 residues. The CDR3 DNA reads as TGTGCCAGCAGCGCAGGGGGGGTCTATGGCTACACCTTC. This sequence encodes CASSAGGVYGYTF.